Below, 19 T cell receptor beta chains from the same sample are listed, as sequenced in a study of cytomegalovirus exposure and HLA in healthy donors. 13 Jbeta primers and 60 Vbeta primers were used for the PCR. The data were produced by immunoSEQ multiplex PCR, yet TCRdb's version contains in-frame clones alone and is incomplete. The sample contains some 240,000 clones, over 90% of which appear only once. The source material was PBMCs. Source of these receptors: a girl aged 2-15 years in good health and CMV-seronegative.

CDR3 region: CASSSHGSNYGYTF. The CDR3 DNA is TGTGCCAGCAGTTCCCACGGGTCCAACTATGGCTACACCTTC. The V gene is TRBV28, the J gene TRBJ1-2; D ambiguous. Trimming shortened V by 4 bases and J by 2 bases, and 11 bases separated the two germline ends. The CDR3 length is 14 residues. CDR1 and CDR2 (germline): MDHEN, SYDVKM.

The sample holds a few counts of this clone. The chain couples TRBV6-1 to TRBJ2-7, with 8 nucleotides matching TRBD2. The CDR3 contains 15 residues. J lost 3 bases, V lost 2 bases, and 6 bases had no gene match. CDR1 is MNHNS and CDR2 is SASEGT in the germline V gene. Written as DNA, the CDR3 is TGTGCCAGCAGTGAACCGGGCGGGACTAGCTACGAGCAGTACTTC. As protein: CASSEPGGTSYEQYF.

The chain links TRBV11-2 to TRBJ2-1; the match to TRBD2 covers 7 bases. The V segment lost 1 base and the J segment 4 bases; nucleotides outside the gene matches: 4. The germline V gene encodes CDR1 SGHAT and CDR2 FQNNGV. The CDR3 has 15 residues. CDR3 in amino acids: CASSLVASGYNEQFF. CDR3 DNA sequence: TGTGCCAGCAGCTTAGTCGCTAGCGGATACAATGAGCAGTTCTTC.

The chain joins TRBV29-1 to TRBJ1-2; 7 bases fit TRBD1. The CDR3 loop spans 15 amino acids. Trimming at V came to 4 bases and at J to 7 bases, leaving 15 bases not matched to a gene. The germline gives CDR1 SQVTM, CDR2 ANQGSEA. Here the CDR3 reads CSVGGGTGDGVGYTF. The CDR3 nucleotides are TGCAGCGTTGGTGGGGGCACAGGGGATGGGGTTGGCTACACCTTC.

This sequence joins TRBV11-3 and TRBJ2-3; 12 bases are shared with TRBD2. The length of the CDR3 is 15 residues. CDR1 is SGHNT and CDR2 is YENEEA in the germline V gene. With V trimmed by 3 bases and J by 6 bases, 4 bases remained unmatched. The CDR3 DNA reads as TGTGCCAGCAGCTTTTCCGGACTAGCGGGGGATACGCAGTATTTT. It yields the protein CASSFSGLAGDTQYF. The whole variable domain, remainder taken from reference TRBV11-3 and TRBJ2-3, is EAGVVQSPRYKIIEKKQPVAFWCNPISGHNTLYWYLQNLGQGPELLIRYENEEAVDDSQLPKDRFSAERLKGVDSTLKIQPAELGDSAVYLCASSFSGLAGDTQYFGPGTRLTVL.

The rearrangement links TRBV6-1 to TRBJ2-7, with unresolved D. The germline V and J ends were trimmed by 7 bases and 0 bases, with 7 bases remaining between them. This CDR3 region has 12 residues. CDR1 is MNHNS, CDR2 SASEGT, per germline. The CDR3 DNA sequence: TGTGCCAGCATTTCCCTCTCCTACGAGCAGTACTTC. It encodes CASISLSYEQYF.

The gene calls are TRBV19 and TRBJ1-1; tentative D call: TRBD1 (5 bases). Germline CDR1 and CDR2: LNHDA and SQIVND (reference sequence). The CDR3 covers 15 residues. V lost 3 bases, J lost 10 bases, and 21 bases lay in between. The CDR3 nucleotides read TGTGCCAGTAGTATCTTTCCCAACAGGTGGAGAGGAGCTTTCTTT. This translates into CASSIFPNRWRGAFF.

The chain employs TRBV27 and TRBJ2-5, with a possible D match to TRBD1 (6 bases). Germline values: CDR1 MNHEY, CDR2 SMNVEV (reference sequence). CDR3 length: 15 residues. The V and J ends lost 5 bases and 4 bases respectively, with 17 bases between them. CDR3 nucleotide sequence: TGTGCCAGCAGTCGGAGGACAGATAGGGCAGAGACCCAGTACTTC. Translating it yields CASSRRTDRAETQYF.

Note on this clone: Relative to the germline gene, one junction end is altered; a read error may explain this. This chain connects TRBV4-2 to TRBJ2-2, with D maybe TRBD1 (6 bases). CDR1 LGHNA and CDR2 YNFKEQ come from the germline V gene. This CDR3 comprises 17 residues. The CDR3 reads CASSQGLQGVNAGELFF. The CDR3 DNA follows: TGTGCCAGCAGCCAAGGCCTACAGGGAGTGAACGCCGGGGAGCTGTTTTTT.

CDR3 bases: TGTGCCAGCAGTCTAAAGACAGGGAAAAATTCACCCCTCCACTTT. This encodes CASSLKTGKNSPLHF. The chain carries TRBV27 and TRBJ1-6, with 7 bases that match TRBD1. CDR3 length: 15 amino acids. Germline values: CDR1 MNHEY, CDR2 SMNVEV (reference sequence). The V gene end was trimmed by 5 bases and the J gene end by 7 bases; junction bases not matched to a gene: 8.

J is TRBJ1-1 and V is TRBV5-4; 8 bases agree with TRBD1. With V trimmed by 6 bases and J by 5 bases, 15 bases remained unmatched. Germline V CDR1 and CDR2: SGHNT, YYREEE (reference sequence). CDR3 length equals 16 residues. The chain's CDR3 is CASTPGQGRIGTEAFF. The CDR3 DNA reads TGTGCCAGCACTCCAGGACAGGGTCGTATTGGAACTGAAGCTTTCTTT. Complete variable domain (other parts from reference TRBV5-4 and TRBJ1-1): ETGVTQSPTHLIKTRGQQVTLRCSSQSGHNTVSWYQQALGQGPQFIFQYYREEENGRGNFPPRFSGLQFPNYSSELNVNALELDDSALYLCASTPGQGRIGTEAFFGQGTRLTVV.

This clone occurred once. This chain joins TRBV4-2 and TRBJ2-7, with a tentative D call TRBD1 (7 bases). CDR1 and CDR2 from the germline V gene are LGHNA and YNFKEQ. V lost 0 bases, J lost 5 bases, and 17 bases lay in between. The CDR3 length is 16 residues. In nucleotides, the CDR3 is TGTGCCAGCAGCCAAGAGGGCAAGGGGGCGGGAAACGAGCAGTACTTC. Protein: CASSQEGKGAGNEQYF.

The DNA for the CDR3 is TGTGCCAGCAGCAGACTAGTACGCTACGAGCAGTACTTC. The encoded protein is CASSRLVRYEQYF. The rearrangement uses TRBV28 and TRBJ2-7; weak D call: TRBD2 (6 bases). Trimming took off 6 bases at V and 3 bases at J, with 12 bases between the two ends. The CDR3 is 13 amino acids. CDR1 is MDHEN, CDR2 SYDVKM, per germline.

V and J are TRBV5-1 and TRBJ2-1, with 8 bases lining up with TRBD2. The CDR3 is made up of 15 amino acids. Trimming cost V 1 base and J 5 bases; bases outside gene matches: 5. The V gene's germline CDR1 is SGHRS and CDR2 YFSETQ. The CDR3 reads CASSLFSGGNNEQFF. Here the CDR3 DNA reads TGCGCCAGCAGCTTGTTCAGCGGGGGAAACAATGAGCAGTTCTTC.

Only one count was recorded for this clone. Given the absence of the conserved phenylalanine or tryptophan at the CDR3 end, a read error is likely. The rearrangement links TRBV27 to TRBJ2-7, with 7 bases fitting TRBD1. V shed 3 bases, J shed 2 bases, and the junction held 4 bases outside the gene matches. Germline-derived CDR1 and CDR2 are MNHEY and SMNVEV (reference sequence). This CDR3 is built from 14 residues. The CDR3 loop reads CASSFERGPYEQYL. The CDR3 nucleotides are TGTGCCAGCAGTTTCGAAAGGGGGCCCTACGAGCAGTACCTC.

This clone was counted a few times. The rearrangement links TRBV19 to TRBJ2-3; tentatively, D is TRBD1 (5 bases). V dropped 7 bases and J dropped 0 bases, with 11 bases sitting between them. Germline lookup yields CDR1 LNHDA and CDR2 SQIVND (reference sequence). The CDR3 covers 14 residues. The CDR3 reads CASNRQLSTDTQYF. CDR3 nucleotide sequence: TGTGCCAGTAACCGACAGTTAAGCACAGATACGCAGTATTTT.

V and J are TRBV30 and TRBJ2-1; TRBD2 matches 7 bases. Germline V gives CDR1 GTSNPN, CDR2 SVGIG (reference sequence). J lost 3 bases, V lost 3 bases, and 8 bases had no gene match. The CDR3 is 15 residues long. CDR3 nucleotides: TGTGCCTGGAGCGGTGGCGGGAGAAACTACAATGAGCAGTTCTTC. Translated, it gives CAWSGGGRNYNEQFF.

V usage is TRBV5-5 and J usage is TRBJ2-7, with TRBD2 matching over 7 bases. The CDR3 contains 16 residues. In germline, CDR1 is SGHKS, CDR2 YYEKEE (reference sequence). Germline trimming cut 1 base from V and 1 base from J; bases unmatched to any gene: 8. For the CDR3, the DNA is TGTGCCAGCAGCTTGAGCCTAGCGGTACCTTCCTACGAGCAGTACTTC. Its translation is CASSLSLAVPSYEQYF.

This CDR3 reads CASSIEYGTQYF. The CDR3 DNA reads as TGTGCCAGTAGTATTGAGTACGGGACCCAGTACTTC. J is TRBJ2-5 and V is TRBV19, with no clear D. The CDR3 covers 12 residues. With 3 bases removed from V and 7 bases from J, the gap between germline ends came to 9 bases. In germline, CDR1 is LNHDA, CDR2 SQIVND (reference sequence).